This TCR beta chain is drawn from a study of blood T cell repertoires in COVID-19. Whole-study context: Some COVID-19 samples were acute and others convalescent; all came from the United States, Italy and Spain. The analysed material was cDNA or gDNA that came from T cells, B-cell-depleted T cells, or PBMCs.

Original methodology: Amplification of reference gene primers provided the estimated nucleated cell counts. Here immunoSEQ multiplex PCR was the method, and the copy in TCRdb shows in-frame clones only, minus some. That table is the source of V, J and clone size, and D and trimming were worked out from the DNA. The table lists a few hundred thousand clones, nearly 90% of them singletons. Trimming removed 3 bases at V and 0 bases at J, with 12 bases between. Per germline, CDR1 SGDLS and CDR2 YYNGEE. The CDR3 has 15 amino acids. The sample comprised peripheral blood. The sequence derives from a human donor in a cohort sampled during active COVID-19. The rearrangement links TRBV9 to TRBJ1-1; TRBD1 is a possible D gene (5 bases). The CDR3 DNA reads TGTGCCAGCAGCGCAACCAGGGATTTGAACACTGAAGCTTTCTTT. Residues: CASSATRDLNTEAFF.